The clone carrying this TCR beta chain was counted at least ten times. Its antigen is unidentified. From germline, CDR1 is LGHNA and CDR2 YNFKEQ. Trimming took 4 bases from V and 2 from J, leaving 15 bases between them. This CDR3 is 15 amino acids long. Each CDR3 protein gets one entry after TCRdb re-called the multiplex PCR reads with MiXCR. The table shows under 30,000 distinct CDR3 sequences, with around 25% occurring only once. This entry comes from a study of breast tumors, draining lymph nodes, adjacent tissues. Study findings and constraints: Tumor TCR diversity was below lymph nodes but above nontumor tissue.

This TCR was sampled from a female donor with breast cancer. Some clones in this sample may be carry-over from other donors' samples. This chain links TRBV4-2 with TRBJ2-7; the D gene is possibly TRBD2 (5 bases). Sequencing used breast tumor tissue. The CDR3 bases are TGTGCCAGCAGCCTCGGAGGCCTCGAAGCCTACGAGCAGTACTTC. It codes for CASSLGGLEAYEQYF.